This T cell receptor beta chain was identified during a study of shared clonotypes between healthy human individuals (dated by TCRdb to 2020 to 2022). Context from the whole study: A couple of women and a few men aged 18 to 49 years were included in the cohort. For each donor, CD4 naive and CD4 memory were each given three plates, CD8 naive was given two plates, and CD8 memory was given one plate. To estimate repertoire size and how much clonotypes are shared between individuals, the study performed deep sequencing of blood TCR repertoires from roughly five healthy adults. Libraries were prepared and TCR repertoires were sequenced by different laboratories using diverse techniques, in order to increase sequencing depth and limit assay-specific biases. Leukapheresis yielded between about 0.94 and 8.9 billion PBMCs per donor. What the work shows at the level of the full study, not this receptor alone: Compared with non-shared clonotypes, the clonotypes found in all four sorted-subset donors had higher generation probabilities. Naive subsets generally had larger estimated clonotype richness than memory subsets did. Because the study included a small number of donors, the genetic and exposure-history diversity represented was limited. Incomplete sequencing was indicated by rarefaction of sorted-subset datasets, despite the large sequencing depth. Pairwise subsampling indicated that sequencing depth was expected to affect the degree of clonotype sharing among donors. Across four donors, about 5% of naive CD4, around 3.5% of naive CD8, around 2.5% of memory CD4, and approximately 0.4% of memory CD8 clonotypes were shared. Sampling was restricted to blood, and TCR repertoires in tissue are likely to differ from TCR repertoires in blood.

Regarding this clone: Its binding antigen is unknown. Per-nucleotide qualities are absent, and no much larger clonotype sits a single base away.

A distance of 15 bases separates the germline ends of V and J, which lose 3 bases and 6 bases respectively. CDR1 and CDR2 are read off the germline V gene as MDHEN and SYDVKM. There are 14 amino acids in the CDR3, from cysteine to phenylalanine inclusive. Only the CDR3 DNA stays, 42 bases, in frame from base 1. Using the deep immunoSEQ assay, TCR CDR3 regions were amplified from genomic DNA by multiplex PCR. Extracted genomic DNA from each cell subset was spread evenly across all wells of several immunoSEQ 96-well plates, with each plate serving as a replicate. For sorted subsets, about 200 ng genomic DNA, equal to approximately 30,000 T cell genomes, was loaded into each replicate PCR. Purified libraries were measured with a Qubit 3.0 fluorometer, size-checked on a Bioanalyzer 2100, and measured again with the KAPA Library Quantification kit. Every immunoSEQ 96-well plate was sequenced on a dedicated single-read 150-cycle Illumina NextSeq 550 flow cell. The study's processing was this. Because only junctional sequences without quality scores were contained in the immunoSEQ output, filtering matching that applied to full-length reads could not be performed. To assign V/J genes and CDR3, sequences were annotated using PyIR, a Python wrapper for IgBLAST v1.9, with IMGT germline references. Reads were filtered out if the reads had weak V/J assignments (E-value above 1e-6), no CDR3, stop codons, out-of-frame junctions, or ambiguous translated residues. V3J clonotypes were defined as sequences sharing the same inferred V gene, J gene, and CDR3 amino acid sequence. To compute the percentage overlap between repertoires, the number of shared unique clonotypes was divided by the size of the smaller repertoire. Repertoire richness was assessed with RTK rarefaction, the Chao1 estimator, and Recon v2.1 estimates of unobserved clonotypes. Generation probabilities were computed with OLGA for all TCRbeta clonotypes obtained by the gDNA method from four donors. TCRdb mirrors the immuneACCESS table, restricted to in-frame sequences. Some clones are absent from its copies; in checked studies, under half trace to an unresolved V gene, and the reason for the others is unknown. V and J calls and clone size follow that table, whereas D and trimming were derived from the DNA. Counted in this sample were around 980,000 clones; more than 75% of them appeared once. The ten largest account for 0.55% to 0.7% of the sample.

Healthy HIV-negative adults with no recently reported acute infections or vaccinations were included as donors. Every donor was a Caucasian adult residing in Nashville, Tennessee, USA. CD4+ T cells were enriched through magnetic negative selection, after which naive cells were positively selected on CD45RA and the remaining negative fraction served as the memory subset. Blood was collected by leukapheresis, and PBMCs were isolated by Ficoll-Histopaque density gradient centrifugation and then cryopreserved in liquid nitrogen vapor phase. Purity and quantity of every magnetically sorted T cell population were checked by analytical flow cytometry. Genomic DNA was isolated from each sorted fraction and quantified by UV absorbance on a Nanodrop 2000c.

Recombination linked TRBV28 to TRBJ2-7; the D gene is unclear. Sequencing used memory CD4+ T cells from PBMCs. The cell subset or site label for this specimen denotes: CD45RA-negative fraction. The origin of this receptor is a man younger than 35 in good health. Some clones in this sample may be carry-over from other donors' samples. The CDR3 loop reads CASSLTLRDSEQYF. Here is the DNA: TGTGCCAGCAGTTTGACTCTCCGCGACTCCGAGCAGTACTTC.